The source of this T cell receptor (beta chain) is a study of T cell responses to AZD1222 COVID-19 vaccine. Study background: Second-dose intervals of approximately 4 or approximately 12 weeks were pooled.

This CDR3 is 14 amino acids long. Germline V gene lookup returns CDR1 MNHNS and CDR2 SASEGT. Losses at the gene ends were 3 bases for V and 8 bases for J; bases not matched to a gene: 5. Study-wide results and limits: Unmutated regions of variants are reportedly targeted by nearly half of spike-specific TCRs. Without day 14 samples, only post-peak T cell repertoires were studied.

TCRdb keeps only in-frame clones here, not all; method: immunoSEQ multiplex PCR. The sample holds about 120,000 clones, about 88% seen once. Concerning this clone itself: What it binds is unknown.

This TCR was sampled from an adult in good health. The source material was peripheral blood, sampled on day 0 of AZD1222 vaccination. The V call is TRBV6-1, the J call TRBJ1-4; 8 bases agree with TRBD1. In DNA form, the CDR3 reads TGTGCCAGCAGTGAGAGCACAGGGGGGGAAAAACTGTTTTTT. Translation gives CASSESTGGEKLFF.